This is a list of T cell receptor beta chains from one sample in a study of long-term antiretroviral therapy in people with HIV. Profiled with immunoSEQ multiplex PCR; TCRdb holds only in-frame clones, not every one. Among about 34,000 clones listed, 94% were seen once. The sequenced sample was unsorted PBMCs, obtained around 5 years after starting antiretroviral therapy. The receptors come from a woman aged 45-59 years with HIV. Each CDR3 is given with its conserved first and last residue. Fields, in order: V gene, D gene, clone size, J gene, CDR3 DNA, CDR3 protein. A D gene is named only where the DNA matches it firmly. Rows give clone size only sometimes, using once, few, many, or a class for an expanded clone.

TRBV7-9	NA	NA	TRBJ2-7	TGTGCCAGCAGCTTAGGGGCATTTTACGAGCAGTACTTC	CASSLGAFYEQYF
TRBV27	NA	NA	TRBJ1-4	TGTGCCAGTAGGGACATACGGGTAGAAAAACTGTTTTTT	CASRDIRVEKLFF
TRBV29-1	NA	once	TRBJ1-2	TGCAGCGTTGAAGACGGGACGCGGCAGGGGCAAAGCTATGGCTACACCTTC	CSVEDGTRQGQSYGYTF
TRBV6-5	TRBD1	NA	TRBJ1-1	TGTGCCAGCAGGATAACAGGGGGGTCCACTGAAGCTTTCTTT	CASRITGGSTEAFF
TRBV7-2	NA	few	TRBJ2-7	TGTGCCAGCAGCTTAGCAACGGCCTACGAGCAGTACTTC	CASSLATAYEQYF
TRBV5-8	TRBD1	NA	TRBJ1-2	TGTGCCAGCAGCTTGCTCTACGGACAGGGCTATGGCTACACCTTC	CASSLLYGQGYGYTF
TRBV19	NA	NA	TRBJ1-5	TGTGCCAGTAGTATAGCATCGGGGGGGGTGTTAAATCAGCCCCAGCATTTT	CASSIASGGVLNQPQHF
TRBV14	TRBD1	NA	TRBJ1-3	TGTGCCAGCAGCCAAGATCCAGGGGGGTTTGGAAACACCATATATTTT	CASSQDPGGFGNTIYF
TRBV5-1	TRBD1	once	TRBJ1-2	TGCGCCAGCAGCTTTACAGGGGGTTATCCTTATGGCTACACCTTC	CASSFTGGYPYGYTF
TRBV19	TRBD1	NA	TRBJ1-2	TGTGCCAGTAGGGGACAGGGATCAAACTATGGCTACACCTTC	CASRGQGSNYGYTF
TRBV7-2	NA	NA	TRBJ1-1	TGTGCCAGCAGCTCCAGACTTGGAGGGAGGGCTGAAGCTTTCTTT	CASSSRLGGRAEAFF
TRBV6-5	TRBD1	once	TRBJ1-2	TGTGCCAGCAGGGGACAGGGCGGCTATGGCTACACCTTC	CASRGQGGYGYTF
TRBV9	NA	NA	TRBJ1-1	TGTGCCAGCAGCGTAGAACTTTTCGAGGGCGAAGCTTTCTTT	CASSVELFEGEAFF
TRBV11-2	NA	NA	TRBJ1-6	TGTGCCAGCAGCTCCCTGTCCGTTCGGTCACCCCTCCACTTT	CASSSLSVRSPLHF
TRBV5-5	NA	NA	TRBJ1-1	TGTGCCAGCAGCCAGGCTACTTTTAACACTGAAGCTTTCTTT	CASSQATFNTEAFF
TRBV7-9	TRBD2	NA	TRBJ2-1	TGTGCCAGCAGCCGGCCTCCGGGACTAGCGCAATACAATGAGCAGTTCTTC	CASSRPPGLAQYNEQFF
TRBV5-6	NA	NA	TRBJ2-6	TGTGCCAGCAGCTTGCCAGGGGAGTCTGGGGCCAACGTCCTGACTTTC	CASSLPGESGANVLTF